This T cell receptor (beta chain) was captured by sequencing in a study of T cell changes during pregnancy in multiple sclerosis. Clones were read by immunoSEQ multiplex PCR, and TCRdb kept only the in-frame ones, dropping some. Of roughly 87,000 clones detected, around 93% appear once; the ten largest clones hold about 1.3%. This clone was seen a handful of times. CDR1 and CDR2 (germline): SEHNR, FQNEAQ (reference sequence). The CDR3 is 17 residues long. V lost 5 bases to trimming and J lost 2 bases, with 20 bases between them. Specimen: peripheral blood, collected in the third trimester of pregnancy. This chain joins TRBV7-9 and TRBJ2-3; tentative D call: TRBD2 (6 bases). This TCR was recovered from a female donor in good health, enrolled as a control in a pregnancy study. The CDR3: CASSPMGLTRITDTQYF. CDR3 nucleotide sequence: TGTGCCAGCAGCCCAATGGGACTTACGCGGATCACAGATACGCAGTATTTT.